This TCR beta chain was documented in a study of regulatory T cells in long-lasting Graves disease. The CDR3 has 12 amino acids. The V and J ends lost 9 bases and 1 base respectively, with 10 bases between them. The germline gives CDR1 LNHDA, CDR2 SQIVND (reference sequence). Time point noted: newly diagnosed GD, antithyroid drugs for less than 3 months. There was RNA extracted from PBMCs, and the TCR library was made from it. This clonotype occurred many times. CDR3 regions were amplified by Arm-PCR using iRepertoire HTBI primers to build TCR beta libraries. Via MiXCR, TCRdb re-called the multiplex PCR reads, giving one row per CDR3 protein. Found here are 400,000 to 550,000 distinct CDR3 sequences, under 15% of them singletons; the top ten hold roughly a sixth. The same sample was also studied in work on T cells in Graves' hyperthyroidism and ophthalmopathy.

This TCR was sampled from a woman aged 30 to 39 with Graves disease. The genes are TRBV19 and TRBJ2-7, with a tentative D call TRBD1 (5 bases). The specimen was peripheral blood mononuclear cells (PBMCs), collected at new diagnosis, from a patient treated with antithyroid drugs. CDR3 in amino acids: CASSSGSYEQYF. The DNA for the CDR3 is TGTGCCAGCAGTTCAGGGTCCTACGAGCAGTACTTC.